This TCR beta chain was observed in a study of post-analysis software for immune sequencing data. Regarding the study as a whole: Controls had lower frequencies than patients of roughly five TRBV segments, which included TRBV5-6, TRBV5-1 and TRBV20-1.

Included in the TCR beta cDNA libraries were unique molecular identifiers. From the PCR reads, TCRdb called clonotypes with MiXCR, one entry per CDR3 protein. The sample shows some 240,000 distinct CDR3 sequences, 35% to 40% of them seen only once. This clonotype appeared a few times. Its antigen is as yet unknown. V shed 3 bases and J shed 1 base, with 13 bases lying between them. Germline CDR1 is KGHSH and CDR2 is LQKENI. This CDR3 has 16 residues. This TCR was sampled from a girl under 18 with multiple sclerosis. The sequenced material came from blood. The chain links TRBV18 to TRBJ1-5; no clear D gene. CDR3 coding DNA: TGTGCCAGCTCACCCCGGATGGGAGTAAGCAATCAGCCCCAGCATTTT. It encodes CASSPRMGVSNQPQHF.